This passage covers 8 T cell receptor beta chains from one sample sequenced in a study of T-cell reconstitution after alpha-beta-depleted transplantation in children. A library of TCRbeta sequences, prepared with unique molecular identifiers, was generated. Via MiXCR, TCRdb re-called the PCR reads, giving one row per CDR3 protein. Among about 610,000 distinct CDR3 sequences, 10% were seen once, and the ten largest hold 3.5% to 5%. The source material was PBMCs from the stem cell graft donor, sampled from the stem cell graft. All receptors come from a human donor who donated a stem cell graft to a child with acute myeloid leukemia.

This clonotype was found a few times. CDR3: CASSQSGKRSEAFF. CDR3 coding DNA: TGTGCCAGCAGCCAAAGCGGGAAAAGAAGTGAAGCTTTCTTT. The chain is built from TRBV7-2 and TRBJ1-1; D call uncertain. The CDR3 covers 14 residues. Per germline, CDR1 SGHTA and CDR2 FQGNSA. V lost 5 bases and J lost 7, with 17 bases in between. Based on the CDR3 plus reference TRBV7-2 and TRBJ1-1, the full variable domain is GAGVSQSPSNKVTEKGKDVELRCDPISGHTALYWYRQSLGQGLEFLIYFQGNSAPDKSGLPSDRFSAERTGGSVSTLTIQRTQQEDSAVYLCASSQSGKRSEAFFGQGTRLTVV.

This chain links TRBV28 with TRBJ2-1; 11 nucleotides line up with TRBD2. Germline V gives CDR1 MDHEN, CDR2 SYDVKM. Unmatched junction bases numbered 5, after V lost 3 bases and J lost 7 bases. This CDR3 contains 15 residues. DNA for the CDR3: TGTGCCAGCAGTTTGACTAGCGGGGCCCGTAATGAGCAGTTCTTC. It is translated as CASSLTSGARNEQFF. The whole variable domain, remainder taken from reference TRBV28 and TRBJ2-1, is DVKVTQSSRYLVKRTGEKVFLECVQDMDHENMFWYRQDPGLGLRLIYFSYDVKMKEKGDIPEGYSVSREKKERFSLILESASTNQTSMYLCASSLTSGARNEQFFGPGTRLTVL.

This clonotype was detected many times. The chain uses TRBV5-1 and TRBJ2-2; D is undetermined. Trimming removed 0 bases at V and 0 bases at J, with 6 bases between. This CDR3 is 15 amino acids long. Germline V gene data show CDR1 as SGHRS and CDR2 as YFSETQ. The CDR3 nucleotides are TGCGCCAGCAGCTTGGGGGCAGCGAACACCGGGGAGCTGTTTTTT. The encoded protein is CASSLGAANTGELFF.

This clonotype was detected ten times or more. This rearrangement joins TRBV29-1 to TRBJ2-1; 12 nucleotides align to TRBD2. The V segment lost 7 bases and the J segment 8 bases; nucleotides outside the gene matches: 3. The CDR3 is 12 amino acids. Germline loops: CDR1 SQVTM, CDR2 ANQGSEA. The CDR3 DNA is TGCAGCGCTAGCGGGAGGGCCGATGAGCAGTTCTTC. Protein: CSASGRADEQFF.

This chain joins TRBV12-3 or TRBV12-4 and TRBJ1-2; 8 bases map to TRBD1. This CDR3 is built from 18 residues. With 4 bases clipped from V and 4 bases from J, the junction kept 17 bases outside the gene matches. CDR3 protein: CASSSLDPWTGRTYGYTF. In nucleotides, the CDR3 is TGTGCCAGCAGTTCCTTAGACCCCTGGACAGGGAGAACCTATGGCTACACCTTC.

This clonotype was detected many times. This chain connects TRBV12-3 or TRBV12-4 to TRBJ2-1, with 7 nucleotides matching TRBD2. Trimming removed 5 bases from V and 10 bases from J; junction bases left unmatched: 8. The CDR3 loop spans 13 amino acids. CDR3 DNA: TGTGCCAGCAGTCCCGCGAACGGGGGGGAGCAGTTCTTC. It specifies CASSPANGGEQFF.

This clonotype was picked up a small number of times. V gene TRBV12-3 or TRBV12-4 combines with J gene TRBJ2-1; D gene ambiguous. V lost 2 bases to trimming and J lost 8 bases, with 7 bases between them. This CDR3 contains 12 residues. CDR3 nucleotide sequence: TGTGCCAGCAGTTTAAGGGAATATGAGCAGTTCTTC. It specifies CASSLREYEQFF.

This chain joins TRBV12-3 or TRBV12-4 and TRBJ2-7; no definite D call. CDR3 length: 13 residues. Trimming pared 3 bases from V and 7 bases from J, leaving 13 bases between. The CDR3 DNA reads TGTGCCAGCAGTTTTGGCCAGGCCACGGAGCAGTACTTC. Translated: CASSFGQATEQYF.